The sequence of this T cell receptor (beta chain) was determined in a study of STAT5B mutations in CD4+ large granular lymphocyte leukemia. Study-wide results and caveats: TRBV06-family usage was enriched in top patient clones (8/27) versus controls (2/35).

Of note for this clone: The antigen is undetermined.

Produced via immunoSEQ multiplex PCR; TCRdb's table is partial and in-frame only. The sample holds approximately 33,000 clones, about nine tenths seen once. V was clipped by 6 bases and J by 0 bases, with 12 bases between them. Germline CDR1 and CDR2: LNHDA and SQIVND (reference sequence). The CDR3 covers 15 residues. The rearrangement uses TRBV19 and TRBJ1-3; TRBD1 might be the D (6 bases). The clonotype was recovered from a human donor in good health. The sample was CD4+ T cells from blood buffy coats. For the CDR3, the DNA is TGTGCCAGTAGGAGGCAGGGGCTCTCTGGAAACACCATATATTTT. As protein: CASRRQGLSGNTIYF.